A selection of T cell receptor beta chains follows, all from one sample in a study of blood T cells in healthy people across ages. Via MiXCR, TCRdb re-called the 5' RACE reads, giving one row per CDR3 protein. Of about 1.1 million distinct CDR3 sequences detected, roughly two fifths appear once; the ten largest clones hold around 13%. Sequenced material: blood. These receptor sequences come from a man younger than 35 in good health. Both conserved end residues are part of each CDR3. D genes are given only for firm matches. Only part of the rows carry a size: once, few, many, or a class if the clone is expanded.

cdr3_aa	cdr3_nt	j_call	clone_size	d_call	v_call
CASSQVYRDEQYF	TGTGCCAGCAGCCAAGTGTATAGAGACGAGCAGTACTTC	TRBJ2-7	-	-	TRBV14
CASSEYGRQNIQYF	TGTGCCAGCAGTGAATACGGCAGACAAAACATTCAGTACTTC	TRBJ2-4	few	-	TRBV2
CASSLPFNSPLHF	TGTGCCAGCAGCCTTCCGTTTAATTCACCCCTCCACTTT	TRBJ1-6	-	-	TRBV3-1
CASSTLKGGYTF	TGTGCCAGCAGCACGCTCAAGGGGGGCTACACCTTC	TRBJ1-2	-	-	TRBV6-2/TRBV6-3
CSARTGLRNQPQHF	TGCAGTGCTAGAACGGGACTCCGCAATCAGCCCCAGCATTTT	TRBJ1-5	-	-	TRBV20-1
CSARDPIEQYF	TGCAGTGCTAGAGATCCGATCGAGCAGTACTTC	TRBJ2-7	many	-	TRBV20-1
CAITGTQDQPQHF	TGTGCCATCACTGGGACGCAGGATCAGCCCCAGCATTTT	TRBJ1-5	-	-	TRBV10-3
CSAREFLGDFEQYF	TGCAGTGCTAGAGAATTCCTCGGGGACTTTGAGCAGTACTTC	TRBJ2-7	-	-	TRBV20-1
CASSEEAVRGKGYTF	TGTGCCAGCAGTGAAGAGGCCGTTAGGGGGAAAGGCTACACCTTC	TRBJ1-2	-	-	TRBV6-1
CASSQVTGEDNNEQFF	TGCGCCAGCAGCCAAGTAACCGGGGAGGACAACAATGAGCAGTTCTTC	TRBJ2-1	few	-	TRBV4-3
CASSVAPPEQFF	TGTGCCAGCAGCGTAGCTCCCCCTGAGCAGTTCTTC	TRBJ2-1	few	-	TRBV9
CASSLAVRAGITYGYTF	TGTGCCAGCAGCTTAGCAGTACGGGCAGGTATCACCTATGGCTACACCTTC	TRBJ1-2	-	-	TRBV7-2
CASSPRTGGMYF	TGTGCCAGCAGCCCACGGACAGGGGGGATGTACTTC	TRBJ2-5	-	TRBD1	TRBV9
CASSYDVGVQETQFF	TGTGCCAGCAGTTACGATGTAGGAGTCCAAGAGACCCAGTTCTTC	TRBJ2-1	once	-	TRBV6-6
CSARFYGYTF	TGCAGTGCTCGCTTCTATGGCTACACCTTC	TRBJ1-2	few	-	TRBV20-1
CASSLNAANTGELFF	TGTGCCAGCAGCTTAAATGCCGCGAACACCGGGGAGCTGTTTTTT	TRBJ2-2	few	-	TRBV7-2
CASSPPSRTGGKLFF	TGTGCCAGCAGTCCTCCGTCCAGAACAGGGGGAAAACTGTTTTTT	TRBJ1-4	-	TRBD1	TRBV6-5
CAISGLGSETDTQYF	TGTGCCATCAGCGGACTAGGGTCTGAGACAGATACGCAGTATTTT	TRBJ2-3	-	TRBD2	TRBV10-3
CASSDRSGGGGTQYF	TGCGCCAGCAGCGATCGGAGCGGGGGAGGGGGTACGCAGTATTTT	TRBJ2-3	-	TRBD2	TRBV4-1